This paragraph covers one TCR beta chain sequence. The target antigen is unknown. This specimen belongs to a study of T cell responses to AZD1222 COVID-19 vaccine. V was clipped by 6 bases and J by 10 bases, with 16 bases between them. From germline, CDR1 is SGHDN and CDR2 FVKESK. This CDR3 has 14 amino acids. Here immunoSEQ multiplex PCR was the method, and the copy in TCRdb shows in-frame clones only, minus some. Of approximately 120,000 clones in the sample, around 84% were seen once. Points from the study as a whole: A reported finding is that nearly half of spike-specific TCRs target unmutated variant regions. Samples come after the peak T cell response, not at day 14.

The chain is built from TRBV14 and TRBJ1-6; TRBD1 might be the D (5 bases). This TCR was recovered from an adult who received the AZD1222 COVID-19 vaccine. Sequencing was performed on peripheral blood, taken 28 days after the second AZD1222 dose. CDR3 sequence: CASRHQGFASPLHF. Written as DNA, the CDR3 is TGTGCCAGCAGACACCAGGGATTTGCGTCACCCCTCCACTTT.